A selection of T cell receptor beta chains follows, all from one sample in a study of identifying expanded T cells in peripheral blood. TCRdb's copy holds only in-frame clones and misses some; the assay was immunoSEQ multiplex PCR. The sample has tens of thousands of clones, more than 75% seen once. The sample taken for sequencing was blood. The receptors stem from a person aged 18 to 75 in good health. Each CDR3 is given with its conserved first and last residue. A D gene is named only where the DNA matches it firmly. Expanded clones get a size class; other rows say once, few or many, or leave the size out.

>TRBD1|-|TRBJ2-5|16|TRBV5-3
CARRGRGQGRQETQYF
TGTGCCAGAAGGGGAAGGGGACAGGGGCGTCAAGAGACCCAGTACTTC
>TRBD1|-|TRBJ1-3|15|TRBV7-2
CASSSDRVAGNTIYF
TGTGCCAGCAGCTCAGACAGGGTGGCTGGAAACACCATATATTTT
>-|-|TRBJ1-1|17|TRBV28
CASSLRLGAGPPIGAFF
TGTGCCAGCAGTTTACGACTGGGCGCGGGACCGCCCATCGGCGCTTTCTTT
>-|-|TRBJ2-3|11|TRBV5-1
CASSLMDTQYF
TGCGCCAGCAGCTTGATGGATACGCAGTATTTT
>-|-|TRBJ1-1|15|TRBV12-2
CASRYRGRDDTEAFF
TGTGCAAGTCGCTACAGGGGGAGAGACGACACTGAAGCTTTCTTT
>-|-|TRBJ2-5|13|TRBV6-5
CASSPPGLETQYF
TGTGCCAGCAGTCCCCCGGGGCTGGAGACCCAGTACTTC
>TRBD1|-|TRBJ1-5|15|TRBV30
CAWSAKDRDTQPQHF
TGTGCCTGGAGTGCAAAAGACAGGGACACTCAGCCCCAGCATTTT
>-|-|TRBJ1-2|17|TRBV10-1
CASSDGEGIARRYGYTF
TGCGCCAGCAGTGACGGTGAAGGGATTGCACGGCGCTATGGCTACACCTTC
>-|-|TRBJ2-6|14|TRBV9
CASSPLGGANVLTF
TGTGCCAGCAGCCCCCTAGGTGGGGCCAACGTCCTGACTTTC
>-|-|TRBJ1-3|16|TRBV5-1
CASRGTGTDSGNTIYF
TGCGCCAGCAGAGGTACGGGTACCGACTCTGGAAACACCATATATTTT
>-|-|TRBJ2-1|18|TRBV21-1
CASSKSAGGPAEYNEQFF
TGTGCCAGCAGCAAAAGTGCGGGAGGGCCAGCGGAGTACAATGAGCAGTTCTTC
>TRBD2|-|TRBJ2-1|16|TRBV7-6
CASSIRLAGVYNEQFF
TGTGCCAGCAGCATTAGACTAGCGGGGGTTTACAATGAGCAGTTCTTC
>TRBD1|-|TRBJ2-7|17|TRBV5-5
CASSTFFLGQGSYEQYF
TGTGCCAGCAGTACCTTCTTTTTGGGACAGGGGAGCTACGAGCAGTACTTC
>TRBD2|once|TRBJ2-2|16|TRBV5-4
CASSSPGGRDTGELFF
TGTGCCAGCAGCTCGCCGGGAGGAAGGGACACCGGGGAGCTGTTTTTT
>-|-|TRBJ2-5|15|TRBV6-5
CASIPTNGHQETQYF
TGTGCCAGCATCCCAACGAACGGGCATCAAGAGACCCAGTACTTC
>TRBD2|-|TRBJ2-3|15|TRBV7-3
CASSMTSGRTDTQYF
TGTGCCAGCAGCATGACTAGCGGGAGAACAGATACGCAGTATTTT
>-|-|TRBJ2-2|15|TRBV5-1
CASSFWGQNTGELFF
TGCGCCAGCAGCTTCTGGGGACAGAACACCGGGGAGCTGTTTTTT